The rows below give T cell receptor beta chains drawn from one sample of a study of identifying expanded T cells in peripheral blood. Only in-frame clones appear in the TCRdb table, and some are missing; sequencing was by immunoSEQ multiplex PCR. Of some 97,000 clones in the sample, roughly 88% were seen once. Sample: blood. Source of these receptors: a person between 18 and 75 years old in good health. Each CDR3 is given with its conserved first and last residue. A D gene is named only where the DNA matches it firmly. For some rows the clone size is stated as once, few or many, or as a class when expanded; others skip it.

v_gene: TRBV1
abundance: .
d_gene: .
j_gene: TRBJ2-3
CDR3aa: CTSSQEGQGDTDTQYF
CDR3nt: TGCACCAGCAGCCAAGAGGGACAGGGGGACACAGATACGCAGTATTTT

v_gene: TRBV4-1
abundance: .
d_gene: .
j_gene: TRBJ1-2
CDR3aa: CASSQISPENYGYTF
CDR3nt: TGCGCCAGCAGCCAAATTTCACCGGAAAACTATGGCTACACCTTC

v_gene: TRBV7-9
abundance: .
d_gene: .
j_gene: TRBJ1-2
CDR3aa: CASSPGDRYNYGYTF
CDR3nt: TGTGCCAGCAGCCCAGGAGACAGGTATAACTATGGCTACACCTTC

v_gene: TRBV2
abundance: .
d_gene: .
j_gene: TRBJ2-2
CDR3aa: CASSVLHLTGELFF
CDR3nt: TGTGCCAGCAGTGTCTTACATCTCACCGGGGAGCTGTTTTTT

v_gene: TRBV2
abundance: .
d_gene: TRBD1
j_gene: TRBJ2-1
CDR3aa: CASWTGIYNEQFF
CDR3nt: TGTGCCAGCTGGACAGGGATTTACAATGAGCAGTTCTTC

v_gene: TRBV6-5
abundance: .
d_gene: .
j_gene: TRBJ2-5
CDR3aa: CATHSGLREETQYF
CDR3nt: TGTGCCACCCACTCAGGCCTCCGGGAAGAGACCCAGTACTTC

v_gene: TRBV10-1
abundance: .
d_gene: .
j_gene: TRBJ2-1
CDR3aa: CASSESFYEQFF
CDR3nt: TGCGCCAGCAGTGAGTCATTCTATGAGCAGTTCTTC

v_gene: TRBV29-1
abundance: .
d_gene: .
j_gene: TRBJ2-5
CDR3aa: CSVERTGGTQYF
CDR3nt: TGCAGCGTTGAACGAACCGGGGGGACCCAGTACTTC

v_gene: TRBV12-5
abundance: few
d_gene: .
j_gene: TRBJ1-3
CDR3aa: CAGGKGEDTGNTIYF
CDR3nt: TGTGCGGGGGGGAAGGGTGAGGACACAGGAAACACCATATATTTT

v_gene: TRBV4-2
abundance: .
d_gene: .
j_gene: TRBJ2-7
CDR3aa: CASSQEFGPSYEQYF
CDR3nt: TGTGCCAGCAGCCAAGAGTTTGGACCCTCCTACGAGCAGTACTTC

v_gene: TRBV25-1
abundance: .
d_gene: .
j_gene: TRBJ1-2
CDR3aa: CASSPFIRGANYGYTF
CDR3nt: TGTGCCAGCAGTCCTTTTATCAGGGGAGCTAACTATGGCTACACCTTC

v_gene: TRBV6-5
abundance: .
d_gene: TRBD1
j_gene: TRBJ2-7
CDR3aa: CASSYSWRTGVYEQYF
CDR3nt: TGTGCCAGCAGTTACTCCTGGCGGACAGGGGTTTACGAGCAGTACTTC

v_gene: TRBV5-6
abundance: .
d_gene: TRBD1
j_gene: TRBJ1-5
CDR3aa: CASSLQGNNQPQHF
CDR3nt: TGTGCCAGCAGCTTACAGGGGAACAATCAGCCCCAGCATTTT

v_gene: TRBV5-4
abundance: .
d_gene: .
j_gene: TRBJ1-1
CDR3aa: CASSWEGSTEAFF
CDR3nt: TGTGCCAGCAGCTGGGAGGGGTCTACTGAAGCTTTCTTT

v_gene: TRBV5-1
abundance: .
d_gene: TRBD2
j_gene: TRBJ2-7
CDR3aa: CASSLSGGTSYEQYF
CDR3nt: TGCGCCAGCAGCCTAAGCGGGGGGACCTCCTACGAGCAGTACTTC

v_gene: TRBV29-1
abundance: .
d_gene: .
j_gene: TRBJ2-5
CDR3aa: CSVAQATGWLKTQYF
CDR3nt: TGCAGCGTTGCCCAGGCTACAGGGTGGTTAAAGACCCAGTACTTC

v_gene: TRBV11-3
abundance: .
d_gene: .
j_gene: TRBJ2-7
CDR3aa: CASSLTPTYEQYF
CDR3nt: TGTGCCAGCAGCTTAACGCCTACCTACGAGCAGTACTTC

v_gene: TRBV5-1
abundance: .
d_gene: .
j_gene: TRBJ2-3
CDR3aa: CASSSGGGTDTQYF
CDR3nt: TGCGCCAGCAGCTCAGGAGGGGGCACAGATACGCAGTATTTT

v_gene: TRBV5-1
abundance: .
d_gene: .
j_gene: TRBJ1-3
CDR3aa: CASSSGQPNGNTIYF
CDR3nt: TGCGCCAGCAGCTCAGGACAGCCTAATGGAAACACCATATATTTT

v_gene: TRBV6-6
abundance: .
d_gene: .
j_gene: TRBJ1-2
CDR3aa: CASSYSLYGYTF
CDR3nt: TGTGCCAGCAGTTACTCTCTCTATGGCTACACCTTC

v_gene: TRBV6-1
abundance: .
d_gene: .
j_gene: TRBJ1-2
CDR3aa: CADGRPDQGYTF
CDR3nt: TGTGCAGATGGGCGGCCCGATCAAGGCTACACCTTC

v_gene: TRBV9
abundance: .
d_gene: .
j_gene: TRBJ1-2
CDR3aa: CASSVGWTVGYTF
CDR3nt: TGTGCCAGCAGCGTAGGATGGACAGTGGGCTACACCTTC

v_gene: TRBV5-5
abundance: .
d_gene: .
j_gene: TRBJ2-1
CDR3aa: CASSLFQQGYNEQFF
CDR3nt: TGTGCCAGCAGCTTATTCCAACAGGGTTACAATGAGCAGTTCTTC

v_gene: TRBV5-4
abundance: .
d_gene: TRBD1
j_gene: TRBJ2-3
CDR3aa: CASSLRVGQGADTQYF
CDR3nt: TGTGCCAGCAGCTTGCGGGTTGGACAGGGTGCAGATACGCAGTATTTT

v_gene: TRBV15
abundance: .
d_gene: TRBD2
j_gene: TRBJ2-1
CDR3aa: CATSRGRGGRAGNEQFF
CDR3nt: TGTGCCACCAGCAGAGGGCGAGGCGGGAGGGCCGGGAATGAGCAGTTCTTC

v_gene: TRBV7-9
abundance: .
d_gene: .
j_gene: TRBJ1-1
CDR3aa: CASSLQGNTEAFF
CDR3nt: TGTGCCAGCAGTTTACAGGGGAACACTGAAGCTTTCTTT

v_gene: TRBV30
abundance: few
d_gene: .
j_gene: TRBJ1-1
CDR3aa: CAWSVRGRGTEAFF
CDR3nt: TGTGCCTGGAGTGTACGGGGGCGAGGAACTGAAGCTTTCTTT

v_gene: TRBV30
abundance: .
d_gene: .
j_gene: TRBJ1-2
CDR3aa: CAWNRLPANYGYTF
CDR3nt: TGTGCCTGGAATCGACTGCCAGCTAACTATGGCTACACCTTC